Given below is one T cell receptor beta chain in context. The data stem from a study of blood T cell repertoires in COVID-19. Turning to the study itself: Sites across the United States, Italy and Spain contributed samples from acute and convalescent COVID-19. Sample material is recorded as cDNA or gDNA derived from T cells, B-cell-depleted T cells, or PBMCs.

Germline V gene lookup returns CDR1 MNHEY and CDR2 SVGAGI. V dropped 7 bases and J dropped 8; count of bases not matched to a gene: 4. The CDR3 extends over 12 amino acids. The table came from immunoSEQ multiplex PCR; TCRdb's copy has only in-frame clones and leaves some out. Of roughly 180,000 clones listed, 70% to 90% were seen once; the top ten hold approximately 2.9%. The V and J genes are TRBV6-5 and TRBJ2-4, with 8 bases aligning to TRBD1. This receptor was taken from a woman in her twenties or thirties with active or convalescent COVID-19. What was sequenced was peripheral blood. The CDR3 DNA follows: TGTGCCAGCAACCCGACAGGGGACATTCAGTACTTC. It codes for CASNPTGDIQYF.